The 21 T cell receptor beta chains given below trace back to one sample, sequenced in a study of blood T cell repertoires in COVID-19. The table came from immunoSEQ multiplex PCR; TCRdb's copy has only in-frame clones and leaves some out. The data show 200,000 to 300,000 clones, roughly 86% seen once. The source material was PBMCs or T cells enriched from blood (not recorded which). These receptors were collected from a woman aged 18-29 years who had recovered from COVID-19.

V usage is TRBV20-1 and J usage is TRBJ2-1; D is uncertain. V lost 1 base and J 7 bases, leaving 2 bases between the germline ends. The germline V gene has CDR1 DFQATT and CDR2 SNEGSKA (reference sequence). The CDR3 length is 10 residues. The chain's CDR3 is CSARVNEQFF. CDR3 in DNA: TGCAGTGCTAGAGTAAATGAGCAGTTCTTC.

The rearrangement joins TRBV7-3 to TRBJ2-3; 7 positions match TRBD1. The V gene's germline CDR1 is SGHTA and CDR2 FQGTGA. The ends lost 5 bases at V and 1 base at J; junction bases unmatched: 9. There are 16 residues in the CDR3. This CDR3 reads CASSLGTVGGTDTQYF. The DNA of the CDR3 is TGTGCCAGCAGCCTCGGGACAGTTGGTGGCACAGATACGCAGTATTTT.

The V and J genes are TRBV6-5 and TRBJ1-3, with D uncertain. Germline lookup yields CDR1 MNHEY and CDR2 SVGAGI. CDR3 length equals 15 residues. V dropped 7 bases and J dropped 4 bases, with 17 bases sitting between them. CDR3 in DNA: TGTGCCAGCATACGCACCTACCGGTTAGGAAACACCATATATTTT. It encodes CASIRTYRLGNTIYF.

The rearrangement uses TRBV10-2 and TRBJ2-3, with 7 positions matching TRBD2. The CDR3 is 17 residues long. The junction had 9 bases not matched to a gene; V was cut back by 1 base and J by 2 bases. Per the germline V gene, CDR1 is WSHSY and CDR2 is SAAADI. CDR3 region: CASSEYGGITYTDTQYF. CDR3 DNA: TGCGCCAGCAGTGAGTACGGGGGGATAACCTACACAGATACGCAGTATTTT.

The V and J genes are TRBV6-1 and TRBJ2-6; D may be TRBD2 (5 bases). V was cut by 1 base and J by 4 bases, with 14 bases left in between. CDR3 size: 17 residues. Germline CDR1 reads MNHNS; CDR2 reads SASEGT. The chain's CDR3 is CASSEVGGSVGANVLTF. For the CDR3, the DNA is TGTGCCAGCAGTGAAGTCGGCGGGTCCGTGGGGGCCAACGTCCTGACTTTC.

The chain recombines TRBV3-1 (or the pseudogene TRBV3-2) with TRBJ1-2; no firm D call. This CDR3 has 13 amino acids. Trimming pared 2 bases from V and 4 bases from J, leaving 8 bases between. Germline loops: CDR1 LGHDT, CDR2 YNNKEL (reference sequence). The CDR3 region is CASSQQDIYGYTF. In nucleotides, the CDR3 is TGTGCCAGCAGCCAACAGGATATCTATGGCTACACCTTC.

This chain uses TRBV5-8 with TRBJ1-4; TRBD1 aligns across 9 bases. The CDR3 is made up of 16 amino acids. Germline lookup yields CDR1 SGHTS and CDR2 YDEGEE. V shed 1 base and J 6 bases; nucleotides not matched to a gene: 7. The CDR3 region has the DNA TGTGCCAGCAGCTTGTGGGACAGGGACGTGGATGAAAAACTGTTTTTT. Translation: CASSLWDRDVDEKLFF.

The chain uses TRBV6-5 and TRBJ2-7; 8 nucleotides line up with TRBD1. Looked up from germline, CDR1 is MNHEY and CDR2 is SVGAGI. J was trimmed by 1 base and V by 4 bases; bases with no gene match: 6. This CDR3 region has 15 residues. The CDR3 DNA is TGTGCCAGCAGTTTGGACAGGGTCCAGTCCTACGAGCAGTACTTC. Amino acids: CASSLDRVQSYEQYF.

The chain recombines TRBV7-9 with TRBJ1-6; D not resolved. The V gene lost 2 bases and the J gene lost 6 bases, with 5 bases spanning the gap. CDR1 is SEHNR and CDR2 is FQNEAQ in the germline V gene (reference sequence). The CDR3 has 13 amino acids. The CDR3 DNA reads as TGTGCCAGCAGCTTATACACTAATTCACCCCTCCACTTT. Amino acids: CASSLYTNSPLHF.

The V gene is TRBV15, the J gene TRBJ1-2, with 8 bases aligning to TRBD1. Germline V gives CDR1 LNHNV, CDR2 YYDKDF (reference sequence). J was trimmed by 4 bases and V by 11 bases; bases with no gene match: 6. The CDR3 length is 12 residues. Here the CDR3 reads CAVNGQGYGYTF. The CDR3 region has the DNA TGTGCCGTTAACGGACAGGGCTATGGCTACACCTTC.

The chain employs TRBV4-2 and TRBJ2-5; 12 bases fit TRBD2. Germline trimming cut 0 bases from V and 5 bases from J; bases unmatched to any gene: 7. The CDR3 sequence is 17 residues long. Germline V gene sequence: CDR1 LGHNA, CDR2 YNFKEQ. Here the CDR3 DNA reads TGTGCCAGCAGCCAAGAGCTACTAGCGGGAGGATGGGAGACCCAGTACTTC. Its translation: CASSQELLAGGWETQYF.

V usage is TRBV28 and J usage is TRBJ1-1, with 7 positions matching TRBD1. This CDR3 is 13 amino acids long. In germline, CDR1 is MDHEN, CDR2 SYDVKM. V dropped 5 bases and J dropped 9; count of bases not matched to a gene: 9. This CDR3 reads CASSTQGPLKAFF. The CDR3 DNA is TGTGCCAGCAGTACACAGGGGCCGTTGAAAGCTTTCTTT.

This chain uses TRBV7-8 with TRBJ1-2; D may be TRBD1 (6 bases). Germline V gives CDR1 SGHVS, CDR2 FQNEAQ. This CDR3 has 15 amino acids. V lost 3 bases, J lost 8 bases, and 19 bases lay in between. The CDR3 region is CASSLSPAGAGGYTF. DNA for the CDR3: TGTGCCAGCAGCTTGTCCCCAGCAGGGGCGGGCGGCTACACCTTC.

The CDR3 here is CASSQNNAAEAFF. As DNA, the CDR3 is TGTGCCAGCAGCCAAAACAATGCGGCAGAAGCTTTCTTT. The chain is built from TRBV3-1 (or the pseudogene TRBV3-2) and TRBJ1-1; no clear D gene. Germline loops: CDR1 LGHDT, CDR2 YNNKEL (reference sequence). V was clipped by 2 bases and J by 8 bases, with 12 bases between them. The CDR3 extends over 13 amino acids.

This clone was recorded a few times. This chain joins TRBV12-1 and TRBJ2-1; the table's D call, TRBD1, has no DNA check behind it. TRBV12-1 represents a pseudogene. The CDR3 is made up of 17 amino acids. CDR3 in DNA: TGTGCCAGCAGCGTCTACCTTAACAGGGGTTCCTACAATGAGCAGTTCTTC. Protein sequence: CASSVYLNRGSYNEQFF.

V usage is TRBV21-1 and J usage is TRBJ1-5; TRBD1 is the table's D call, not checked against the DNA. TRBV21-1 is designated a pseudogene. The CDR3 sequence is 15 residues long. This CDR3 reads CASSKDLTDNQPQHF. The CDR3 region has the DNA TGTGCCAGCAGCAAAGACTTGACAGACAATCAGCCCCAGCATTTT.

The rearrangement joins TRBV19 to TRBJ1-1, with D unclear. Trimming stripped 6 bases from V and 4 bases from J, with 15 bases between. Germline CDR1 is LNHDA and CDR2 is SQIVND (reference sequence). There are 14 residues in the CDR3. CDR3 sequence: CASSPNPLGTEAFF. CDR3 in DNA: TGTGCCAGTAGCCCAAACCCGCTAGGCACTGAAGCTTTCTTT.

CDR3 bases: TGTGCCAGTAAAGCGACAGTCAACACTGAAGCTTTCTTT. It is translated as CASKATVNTEAFF. The rearrangement uses TRBV19 and TRBJ1-1; possible D gene TRBD1, 5 bases. V was shortened by 7 bases and J by 2 bases, with 11 bases between the two germline ends. The CDR3 is made up of 13 amino acids. In germline, CDR1 is LNHDA, CDR2 SQIVND (reference sequence).

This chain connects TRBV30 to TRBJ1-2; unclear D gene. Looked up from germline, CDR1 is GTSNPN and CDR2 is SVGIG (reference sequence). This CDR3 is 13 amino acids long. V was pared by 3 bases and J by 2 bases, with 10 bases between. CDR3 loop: CAWSSLSNYGYTF. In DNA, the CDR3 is TGTGCCTGGAGCTCCCTCTCGAACTATGGCTACACCTTC.

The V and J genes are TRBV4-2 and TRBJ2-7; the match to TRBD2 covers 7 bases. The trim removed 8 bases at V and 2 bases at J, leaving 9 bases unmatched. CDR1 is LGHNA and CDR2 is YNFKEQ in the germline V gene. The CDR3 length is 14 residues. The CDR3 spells CASAGASGAYEQYF. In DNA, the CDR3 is TGTGCCAGCGCCGGGGCTAGCGGAGCCTACGAGCAGTACTTC.

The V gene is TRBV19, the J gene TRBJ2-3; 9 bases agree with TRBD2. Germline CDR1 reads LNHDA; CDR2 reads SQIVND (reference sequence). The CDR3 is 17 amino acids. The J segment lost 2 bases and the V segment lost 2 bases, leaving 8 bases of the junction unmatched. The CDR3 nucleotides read TGTGCCAGTAGTATAAGGGGGCTAGCGGGATCCACAGATACGCAGTATTTT. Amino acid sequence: CASSIRGLAGSTDTQYF.